This record concerns one T cell receptor beta chain sequence. The CDR3 runs 16 residues. Germline values: CDR1 SGHVS, CDR2 FNYEAQ. V shed 3 bases and J 6 bases; nucleotides not matched to a gene: 11. TCRdb keeps only in-frame clones here, not all; method: immunoSEQ multiplex PCR. The profile shows about 42,000 clones, more than 90% of them singletons. The data were obtained in a study of T cell changes during pregnancy in multiple sclerosis. The TCR was taken from a female donor in good health, enrolled as a control in a pregnancy study. The specimen was CD4+ T cells from peripheral blood mononuclear cells, collected after pregnancy. V usage is TRBV7-6 and J usage is TRBJ2-1, with 7 bases aligning to TRBD2. CDR3 loop: CASSFGGGAAANEQFF. The CDR3 DNA reads TGTGCCAGCAGCTTTGGCGGGGGAGCTGCGGCCAATGAGCAGTTCTTC.